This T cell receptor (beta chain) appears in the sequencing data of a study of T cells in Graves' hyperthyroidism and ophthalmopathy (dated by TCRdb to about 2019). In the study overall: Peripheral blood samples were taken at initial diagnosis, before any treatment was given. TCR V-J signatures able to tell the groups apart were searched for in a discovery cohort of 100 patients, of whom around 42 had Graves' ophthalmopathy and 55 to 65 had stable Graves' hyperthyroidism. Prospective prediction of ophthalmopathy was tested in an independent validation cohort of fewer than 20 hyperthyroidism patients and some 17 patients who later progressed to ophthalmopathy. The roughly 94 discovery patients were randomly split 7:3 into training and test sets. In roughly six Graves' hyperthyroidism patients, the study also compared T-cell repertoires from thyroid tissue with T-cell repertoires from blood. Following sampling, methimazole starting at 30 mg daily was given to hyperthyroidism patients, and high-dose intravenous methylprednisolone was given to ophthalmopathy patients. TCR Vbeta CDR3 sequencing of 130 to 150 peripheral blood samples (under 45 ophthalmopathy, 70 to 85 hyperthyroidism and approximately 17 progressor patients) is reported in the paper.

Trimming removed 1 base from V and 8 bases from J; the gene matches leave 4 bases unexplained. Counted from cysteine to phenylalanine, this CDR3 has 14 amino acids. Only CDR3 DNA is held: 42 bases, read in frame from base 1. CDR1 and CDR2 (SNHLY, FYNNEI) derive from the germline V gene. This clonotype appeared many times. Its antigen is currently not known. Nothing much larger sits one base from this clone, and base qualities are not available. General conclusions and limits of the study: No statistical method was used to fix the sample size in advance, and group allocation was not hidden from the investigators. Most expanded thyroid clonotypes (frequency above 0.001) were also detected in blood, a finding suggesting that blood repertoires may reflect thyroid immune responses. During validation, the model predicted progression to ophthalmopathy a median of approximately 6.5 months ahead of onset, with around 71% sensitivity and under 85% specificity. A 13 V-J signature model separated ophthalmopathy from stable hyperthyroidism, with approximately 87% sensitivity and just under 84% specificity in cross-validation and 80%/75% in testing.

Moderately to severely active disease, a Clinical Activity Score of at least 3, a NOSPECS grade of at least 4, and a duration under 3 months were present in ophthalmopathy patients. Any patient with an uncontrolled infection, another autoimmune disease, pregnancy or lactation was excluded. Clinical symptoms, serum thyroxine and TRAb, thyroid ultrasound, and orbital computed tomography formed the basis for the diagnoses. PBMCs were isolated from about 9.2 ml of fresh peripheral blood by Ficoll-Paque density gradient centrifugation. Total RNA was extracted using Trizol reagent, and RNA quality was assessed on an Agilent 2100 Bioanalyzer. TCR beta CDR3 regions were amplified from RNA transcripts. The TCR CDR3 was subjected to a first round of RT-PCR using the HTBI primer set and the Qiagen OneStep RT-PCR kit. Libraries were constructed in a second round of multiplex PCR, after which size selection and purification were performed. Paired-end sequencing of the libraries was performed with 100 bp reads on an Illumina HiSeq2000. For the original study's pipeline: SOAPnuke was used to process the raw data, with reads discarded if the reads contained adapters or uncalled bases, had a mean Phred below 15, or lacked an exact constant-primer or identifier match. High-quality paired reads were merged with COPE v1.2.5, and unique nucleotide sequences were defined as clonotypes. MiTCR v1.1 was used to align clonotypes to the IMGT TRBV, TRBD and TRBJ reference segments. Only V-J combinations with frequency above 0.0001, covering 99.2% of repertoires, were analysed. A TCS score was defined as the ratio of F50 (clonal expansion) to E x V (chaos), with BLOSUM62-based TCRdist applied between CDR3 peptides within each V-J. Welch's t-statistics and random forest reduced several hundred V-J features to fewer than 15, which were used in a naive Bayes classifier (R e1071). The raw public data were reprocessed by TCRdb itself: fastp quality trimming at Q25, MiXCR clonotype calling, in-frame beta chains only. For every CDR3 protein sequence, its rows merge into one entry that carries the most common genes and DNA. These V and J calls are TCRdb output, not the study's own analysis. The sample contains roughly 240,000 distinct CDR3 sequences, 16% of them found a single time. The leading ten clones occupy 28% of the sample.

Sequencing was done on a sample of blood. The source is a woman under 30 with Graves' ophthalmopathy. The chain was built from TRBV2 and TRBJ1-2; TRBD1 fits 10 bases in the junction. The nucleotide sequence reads TGTGCCAGCAGTGAAGGACAGGGGGCGGAGGGCTACACCTTC. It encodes CASSEGQGAEGYTF.